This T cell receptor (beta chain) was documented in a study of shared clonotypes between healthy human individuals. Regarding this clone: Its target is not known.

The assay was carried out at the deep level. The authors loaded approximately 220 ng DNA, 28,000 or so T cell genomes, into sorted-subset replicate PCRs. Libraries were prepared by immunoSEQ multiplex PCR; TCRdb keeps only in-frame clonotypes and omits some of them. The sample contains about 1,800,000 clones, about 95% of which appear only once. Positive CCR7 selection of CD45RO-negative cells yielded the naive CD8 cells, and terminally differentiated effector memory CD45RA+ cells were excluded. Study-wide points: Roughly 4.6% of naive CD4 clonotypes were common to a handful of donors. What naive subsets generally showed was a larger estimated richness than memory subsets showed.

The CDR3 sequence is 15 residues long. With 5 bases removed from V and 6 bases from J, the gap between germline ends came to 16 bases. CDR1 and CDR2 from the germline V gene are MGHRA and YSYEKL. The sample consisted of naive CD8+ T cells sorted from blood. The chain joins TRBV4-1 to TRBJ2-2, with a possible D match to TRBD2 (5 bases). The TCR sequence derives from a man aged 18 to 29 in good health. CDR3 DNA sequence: TGCGCCAGCAGCGTCGGGGTTCTTTCCGCCGGGGAGCTGTTTTTT. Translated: CASSVGVLSAGELFF.